Below are 30 T cell receptor beta chains sequenced from a single sample in a study of CD8+ T cells in alopecia areata. Extraction and reverse transcription of RNA yielded cDNA as the sequencing template. Sequenced by immunoSEQ multiplex PCR; TCRdb stores in-frame clones only, minus some. The sample shows under 130,000 clones, about nine tenths of them seen only once. Stated treatment: oral pan-JAK inhibitor, 5-10 mg twice daily. The specimen comprised CD8+ T cells sorted from blood, sampled at approximately week 31, from a patient treated with tofacitinib. These receptors were obtained from a human donor with alopecia areata.

The genes are TRBV11-1 and TRBJ2-1, with D uncertain. CDR1 SGHAT and CDR2 FQDESV come from the germline V gene (reference sequence). The CDR3 has 15 residues. Trimming removed 0 bases from V and 0 bases from J, with 6 bases in between. CDR3 in amino acids: CASSLASSSYNEQFF. The CDR3, as DNA: TGTGCCAGCAGCTTAGCGTCGAGCTCCTACAATGAGCAGTTCTTC.

The chain carries TRBV4-1 and TRBJ2-7, with a possible D match to TRBD2 (5 bases). The CDR3 covers 15 residues. Germline loops: CDR1 MGHRA, CDR2 YSYEKL. Trimming removed 3 bases at V and 2 bases at J, with 14 bases between. In DNA, the CDR3 is TGCGCCAGCAGCCAGGCGGACGGACTGACCTACGAGCAGTACTTC. This gives the protein CASSQADGLTYEQYF.

This clone was seen a handful of times. The chain is built from TRBV2 and TRBJ2-7; 9 bases map to TRBD1. V shed 6 bases, J shed 7 bases, and the junction held 13 bases outside the gene matches. CDR1 is SNHLY and CDR2 is FYNNEI in the germline V gene. The CDR3 has 15 amino acids. The CDR3 reads CASSGTGNILEEQYF. CDR3 DNA sequence: TGTGCCAGCAGCGGGACAGGGAACATCCTCGAGGAGCAGTACTTC.

The chain couples TRBV7-2 to TRBJ2-1; 12 bases map to TRBD2. Per germline, CDR1 SGHTA and CDR2 FQGNSA. V trimming: 3 bases; J trimming: 7 bases; junction bases outside the gene matches: 4. The CDR3 covers 15 residues. CDR3 sequence reads: CASSLTSGSMNEQFF. The CDR3, as DNA: TGTGCCAGCAGCTTGACTAGCGGGAGTATGAATGAGCAGTTCTTC.

This sequence joins TRBV5-1 and TRBJ2-1, with D maybe TRBD2 (6 bases). The CDR3 runs to 16 residues. Per germline, CDR1 SGHRS and CDR2 YFSETQ. Trimming removed 0 bases at V and 0 bases at J, with 10 bases between. CDR3 nucleotide sequence: TGCGCCAGCAGCTTGGGACTAGGGAGCTCCTACAATGAGCAGTTCTTC. As protein: CASSLGLGSSYNEQFF. The full variable domain, rest sourced from reference TRBV5-1 and TRBJ2-1, is KAGVTQTPRYLIKTRGQQVTLSCSPISGHRSVSWYQQTPGQGLQFLFEYFSETQRNKGNFPGRFSGRQFSNSRSEMNVSTLELGDSALYLCASSLGLGSSYNEQFFGPGTRLTVL.

This chain connects TRBV25-1 to TRBJ2-7; no definite D call. The CDR3 covers 14 residues. Germline V CDR1 and CDR2: MGHDK, SYGVNS. Trimming took 3 bases from V and 0 from J, leaving 9 bases between them. The CDR3 sequence is CASSEYRSSYEQYF. The CDR3 DNA reads TGTGCCAGCAGTGAGTACCGAAGCTCCTACGAGCAGTACTTC.

A single count supports this clone. V is TRBV9 and J is TRBJ2-1; D possibly corresponds to TRBD2 (5 bases). The CDR3 contains 15 residues. Between the trimmed V and J ends, which lost 3 bases and 1 base, there was a span of 11 bases. From germline, CDR1 is SGDLS and CDR2 YYNGEE. The chain's CDR3 is CASSAPPGSYNEQFF. The CDR3 DNA sequence: TGTGCCAGCAGCGCCCCTCCGGGGTCCTACAATGAGCAGTTCTTC.

The chain links TRBV5-4 to TRBJ2-3; perhaps D is TRBD1 or TRBD2 (6 bases each). Looked up from germline, CDR1 is SGHNT and CDR2 is YYREEE (reference sequence). This CDR3 spans 16 amino acids. The ends were cut back, 4 bases at V and 2 bases at J, with 17 bases in the middle. CDR3 region: CASSPRGGENTDTQYF. The CDR3 DNA is TGTGCCAGCAGCCCCAGGGGCGGGGAGAACACAGATACGCAGTATTTT.

This clone was observed a handful of times. The V call is TRBV29-1, the J call TRBJ2-2; D not certain. The CDR3 has 13 residues. Germline CDR1 reads SQVTM; CDR2 reads ANQGSEA. V was cut by 5 bases and J by 2 bases, with 9 bases left in between. The CDR3 region is CSVSAPNTGELFF. CDR3 nucleotides: TGCAGCGTTTCAGCGCCAAACACCGGGGAGCTGTTTTTT.

V is TRBV27 and J is TRBJ2-1; D might be TRBD2 (6 bases). The V and J ends lost 5 bases and 5 bases respectively, with 25 bases between them. Germline-derived CDR1 and CDR2 are MNHEY and SMNVEV (reference sequence). The CDR3 length is 18 residues. CDR3 sequence reads: CASSLTPSGEVRHNEQFF. DNA of the CDR3: TGTGCCAGCAGTCTAACCCCCTCCGGGGAGGTCAGGCACAATGAGCAGTTCTTC.

For this clone: The junction and the germline gene differ at one end; a read error may be behind it. Other nucleotide sequences from this sample produce the same CDR3. V is TRBV6-5 and J is TRBJ2-7, with D possibly being TRBD2 (6 bases). From germline, CDR1 is MNHEY and CDR2 SVGAGI. The CDR3 has 11 residues. Here the CDR3 reads CASSWRDEQYF. The CDR3 nucleotides are TGTGCCAGCAGTTGGCGGGACGAACAGTACTTC.

The chain couples TRBV6-6 to TRBJ2-7, with 7 bases that match TRBD1. V lost 4 bases, J lost 3 bases, and 6 bases stayed unmatched. The V gene's germline CDR1 is MNHNY and CDR2 SVGAGI (reference sequence). The CDR3 runs 14 residues. The CDR3 coding sequence is TGTGCCAGCAGTTCAATGGGACAGCACTACGAGCAGTACTTC. This translates into CASSSMGQHYEQYF.

This chain uses TRBV29-1 with TRBJ1-2, with D possibly TRBD1 on 5 matching bases. Trimming took off 7 bases at V and 3 bases at J, with 15 bases between the two ends. The length of the CDR3 is 13 residues. Germline CDR1 SQVTM, CDR2 ANQGSEA. The CDR3 coding sequence is TGCAGCGACCGGGACCGTTCCTACTATGGCTACACCTTC. Amino acid sequence: CSDRDRSYYGYTF. Supplemented by reference TRBV29-1 and TRBJ1-2, the full variable domain reads SAVISQKPSRDICQRGTSLTIQCQVDSQVTMMFWYRQQPGQSLTLIATANQGSEATYESGFVIDKFPISRPNLTFSTLTVSNMSPEDSSIYLCSDRDRSYYGYTFGSGTRLTVV.

V is TRBV5-4 and J is TRBJ2-1; D is possibly TRBD2 (5 bases). The CDR3 spans 13 residues. Germline values: CDR1 SGHNT, CDR2 YYREEE (reference sequence). Trimming took off 2 bases at V and 6 bases at J, with 9 bases between the two ends. Here the CDR3 DNA reads TGTGCCAGCAGCTTCAGAGGAGGCAATGAGCAGTTCTTC. Its protein is CASSFRGGNEQFF.

The chain couples TRBV28 to TRBJ2-3; 11 nucleotides align to TRBD2. CDR3 length: 15 residues. Losses at the gene ends were 5 bases for V and 6 bases for J; bases not matched to a gene: 7. Germline CDR1 reads MDHEN; CDR2 reads SYDVKM. Here the CDR3 reads CASSILAGDHDTQYF. In DNA form, the CDR3 reads TGTGCCAGCAGTATACTAGCGGGAGATCATGATACGCAGTATTTT.

The chain recombines TRBV5-4 with TRBJ1-2; D is uncertain. This CDR3 has 12 amino acids. V was clipped by 0 bases and J by 8 bases, with 8 bases between them. CDR1 is SGHNT and CDR2 is YYREEE in the germline V gene (reference sequence). The CDR3 protein is CASSLEQTGYTF. The CDR3 DNA reads as TGTGCCAGCAGCTTGGAACAGACCGGCTACACCTTC. The full variable domain, completed using reference TRBV5-4 and TRBJ1-2, is ETGVTQSPTHLIKTRGQQVTLRCSSQSGHNTVSWYQQALGQGPQFIFQYYREEENGRGNFPPRFSGLQFPNYSSELNVNALELDDSALYLCASSLEQTGYTFGSGTRLTVV.

The V gene is TRBV4-1, the J gene TRBJ2-3; 7 positions agree with TRBD2. This CDR3 has 15 residues. Germline-derived CDR1 and CDR2 are MGHRA and YSYEKL. V lost 1 base to trimming and J lost 5 bases; unmatched junction nucleotides: 6. The CDR3 sequence is CASSQVRGDGDTQYF. The CDR3 bases are TGCGCCAGCAGCCAAGTCCGGGGGGATGGAGATACGCAGTATTTT.

V gene TRBV6-5 combines with J gene TRBJ2-5; 10 nucleotides line up with TRBD1. The CDR3 loop spans 14 amino acids. V lost 8 bases and J lost 2; bases outside the gene matches: 5. CDR1 is MNHEY, CDR2 SVGAGI, per germline. CDR3: CASSGTGDQETQYF. The CDR3 DNA follows: TGTGCCAGCTCCGGGACAGGGGATCAAGAGACCCAGTACTTC.

The chain employs TRBV7-6 and TRBJ2-7, with TRBD2 matching 8 bases. CDR3 size: 14 residues. Germline loops: CDR1 SGHVS, CDR2 FNYEAQ. Trimming cost V 3 bases and J 5 bases; bases outside gene matches: 6. The CDR3 sequence: CASSFFSGTDEQYF. CDR3 nucleotide sequence: TGTGCCAGCAGCTTCTTTAGCGGGACCGACGAGCAGTACTTC. Full variable domain (missing parts from reference TRBV7-6 and TRBJ2-7): GAGVSQSPRYKVTKRGQDVALRCDPISGHVSLYWYRQALGQGPEFLTYFNYEAQQDKSGLPNDRFSAERPEGSISTLTIQRTEQRDSAMYRCASSFFSGTDEQYFGPGTRLTVT.

This clone was seen a handful of times. The V gene is TRBV29-1, the J gene TRBJ2-7, with no clear D. Trimming removed 0 bases from V and 4 bases from J, with 10 bases in between. Germline CDR1 and CDR2: SQVTM and ANQGSEA. The length of the CDR3 is 13 residues. CDR3 region: CSVEDEVQYEQYF. The CDR3 region has the DNA TGCAGCGTTGAAGACGAGGTCCAATACGAGCAGTACTTC.

This chain links TRBV30 with TRBJ2-3; 9 nucleotides agree with TRBD1. Germline CDR1 and CDR2: GTSNPN and SVGIG (reference sequence). CDR3 length: 14 amino acids. V trimming: 2 bases; J trimming: 3 bases; junction bases outside the gene matches: 3. CDR3 nucleotide sequence: TGTGCCTGGAGTCTGGACAGGGGAACAGATACGCAGTATTTT. Its protein is CAWSLDRGTDTQYF.

V usage is TRBV7-9 and J usage is TRBJ2-5, with 7 bases lining up with TRBD1. This CDR3 region has 15 residues. Trimming at V came to 5 bases and at J to 3 bases, leaving 9 bases not matched to a gene. CDR1 and CDR2 (germline): SEHNR, FQNEAQ (reference sequence). The CDR3, as DNA: TGTGCCAGCAGCCCCACCGGGCAGGGGGAAGAGACCCAGTACTTC. Its protein product is CASSPTGQGEETQYF.

V is TRBV4-2 and J is TRBJ1-1; 7 bases are shared with TRBD1. The length of the CDR3 is 14 residues. The V and J ends lost 4 bases and 6 bases, in that order; junction bases with no gene match: 8. Germline-derived CDR1 and CDR2 are LGHNA and YNFKEQ. CDR3 DNA sequence: TGTGCCAGCAGCCCGCCCGACAGGGAGCCTGAAGCTTTCTTT. Protein: CASSPPDREPEAFF.

The genes are TRBV9 and TRBJ2-7, with D uncertain. Trimming cost V 3 bases and J 0 bases, with 7 bases left between them. The V gene's germline CDR1 is SGDLS and CDR2 YYNGEE. The CDR3 has 13 residues. CDR3: CASSDRSSYEQYF. The DNA of the CDR3 is TGTGCCAGCAGCGATAGGAGCTCCTACGAGCAGTACTTC. The full variable domain, with the rest looked up from reference TRBV9 and TRBJ2-7, is DSGVTQTPKHLITATGQRVTLRCSPRSGDLSVYWYQQSLDQGLQFLIQYYNGEERAKGNILERFSAQQFPDLHSELNLSSLELGDSALYFCASSDRSSYEQYFGPGTRLTVT.

The chain has TRBV4-1 and TRBJ2-7, with 8 nucleotides matching TRBD1. The CDR3 is made up of 15 amino acids. V dropped 2 bases and J dropped 0; count of bases not matched to a gene: 3. Germline values: CDR1 MGHRA, CDR2 YSYEKL. In DNA, the CDR3 is TGCGCCAGCAGCCAACGGCAGGGGGCCTCCTACGAGCAGTACTTC. Residues: CASSQRQGASYEQYF.

The chain combines TRBV28 with TRBJ2-1, with D perhaps matching TRBD2 (5 bases). Trimming left V 6 bases short and J 8 bases short, with 23 bases between. Germline CDR1 MDHEN, CDR2 SYDVKM. This CDR3 spans 16 amino acids. The CDR3 nucleotides are TGTGCCAGCAGGCCGAAAGAACCGGGATTGGTCTATGAGCAGTTCTTC. This translates into CASRPKEPGLVYEQFF.

The rearrangement links TRBV4-1 to TRBJ2-4, with D unclear. This CDR3 has 17 amino acids. V gave up 3 bases and J gave up 1 base, with 16 bases separating them. CDR1 is MGHRA, CDR2 YSYEKL, per germline. The CDR3 loop reads CASSQEPEGAAKNIQYF. Written as DNA, the CDR3 is TGCGCCAGCAGCCAGGAACCGGAAGGAGCTGCCAAAAACATTCAGTACTTC.

V gene TRBV29-1 combines with J gene TRBJ1-2; D gene unclear. In germline, CDR1 is SQVTM, CDR2 ANQGSEA. This CDR3 has 12 residues. V was pared by 7 bases and J by 1 base, with 10 bases between. CDR3 sequence reads: CSDSAINYGYTF. The CDR3 region has the DNA TGCAGCGACTCCGCCATTAACTATGGCTACACCTTC.

This clone appeared a single time. The rearrangement joins TRBV7-9 to TRBJ2-1; 7 bases line up with TRBD1. Germline values: CDR1 SEHNR, CDR2 FQNEAQ (reference sequence). Losses at the gene ends were 4 bases for V and 0 bases for J; bases not matched to a gene: 3. This CDR3 is built from 15 residues. Here the CDR3 reads CASSSDRASYNEQFF. CDR3 bases: TGTGCCAGCAGCTCCGACAGGGCCTCCTACAATGAGCAGTTCTTC.

The chain carries TRBV7-9 and TRBJ1-1; no clear D gene. Per germline, CDR1 SEHNR and CDR2 FQNEAQ (reference sequence). The CDR3 loop spans 13 amino acids. The CDR3 bases are TGTGCAACCAGCCACGGGGAGGACACTGAAGCTTTCTTT. Translating gives CATSHGEDTEAFF.